This T cell receptor (beta chain) was captured in a study of shared clonotypes between healthy human individuals. Repertoires were generated with immunoSEQ multiplex PCR, while TCRdb's copy carries only in-frame clones and drops some. The sample holds around 2.1 million clones; approximately 96% are singletons and the top ten take less than 0.15%. The CDR3 is 16 amino acids. V lost 5 bases to trimming and J lost 1 base; unmatched junction nucleotides: 2. Germline CDR1 reads MNHEY; CDR2 reads SMNVEV (reference sequence). The sample comprised naive CD4+ T cells sorted from blood. As for subset: CD45RA+ positively selected. The sequence came from a young man in good health. V gene TRBV27 combines with J gene TRBJ2-1; 13 bases agree with TRBD2. The CDR3 DNA is TGTGCCAGCAGTAGGGGACTAGCGGGATCCTACAATGAGCAGTTCTTC. It codes for CASSRGLAGSYNEQFF.